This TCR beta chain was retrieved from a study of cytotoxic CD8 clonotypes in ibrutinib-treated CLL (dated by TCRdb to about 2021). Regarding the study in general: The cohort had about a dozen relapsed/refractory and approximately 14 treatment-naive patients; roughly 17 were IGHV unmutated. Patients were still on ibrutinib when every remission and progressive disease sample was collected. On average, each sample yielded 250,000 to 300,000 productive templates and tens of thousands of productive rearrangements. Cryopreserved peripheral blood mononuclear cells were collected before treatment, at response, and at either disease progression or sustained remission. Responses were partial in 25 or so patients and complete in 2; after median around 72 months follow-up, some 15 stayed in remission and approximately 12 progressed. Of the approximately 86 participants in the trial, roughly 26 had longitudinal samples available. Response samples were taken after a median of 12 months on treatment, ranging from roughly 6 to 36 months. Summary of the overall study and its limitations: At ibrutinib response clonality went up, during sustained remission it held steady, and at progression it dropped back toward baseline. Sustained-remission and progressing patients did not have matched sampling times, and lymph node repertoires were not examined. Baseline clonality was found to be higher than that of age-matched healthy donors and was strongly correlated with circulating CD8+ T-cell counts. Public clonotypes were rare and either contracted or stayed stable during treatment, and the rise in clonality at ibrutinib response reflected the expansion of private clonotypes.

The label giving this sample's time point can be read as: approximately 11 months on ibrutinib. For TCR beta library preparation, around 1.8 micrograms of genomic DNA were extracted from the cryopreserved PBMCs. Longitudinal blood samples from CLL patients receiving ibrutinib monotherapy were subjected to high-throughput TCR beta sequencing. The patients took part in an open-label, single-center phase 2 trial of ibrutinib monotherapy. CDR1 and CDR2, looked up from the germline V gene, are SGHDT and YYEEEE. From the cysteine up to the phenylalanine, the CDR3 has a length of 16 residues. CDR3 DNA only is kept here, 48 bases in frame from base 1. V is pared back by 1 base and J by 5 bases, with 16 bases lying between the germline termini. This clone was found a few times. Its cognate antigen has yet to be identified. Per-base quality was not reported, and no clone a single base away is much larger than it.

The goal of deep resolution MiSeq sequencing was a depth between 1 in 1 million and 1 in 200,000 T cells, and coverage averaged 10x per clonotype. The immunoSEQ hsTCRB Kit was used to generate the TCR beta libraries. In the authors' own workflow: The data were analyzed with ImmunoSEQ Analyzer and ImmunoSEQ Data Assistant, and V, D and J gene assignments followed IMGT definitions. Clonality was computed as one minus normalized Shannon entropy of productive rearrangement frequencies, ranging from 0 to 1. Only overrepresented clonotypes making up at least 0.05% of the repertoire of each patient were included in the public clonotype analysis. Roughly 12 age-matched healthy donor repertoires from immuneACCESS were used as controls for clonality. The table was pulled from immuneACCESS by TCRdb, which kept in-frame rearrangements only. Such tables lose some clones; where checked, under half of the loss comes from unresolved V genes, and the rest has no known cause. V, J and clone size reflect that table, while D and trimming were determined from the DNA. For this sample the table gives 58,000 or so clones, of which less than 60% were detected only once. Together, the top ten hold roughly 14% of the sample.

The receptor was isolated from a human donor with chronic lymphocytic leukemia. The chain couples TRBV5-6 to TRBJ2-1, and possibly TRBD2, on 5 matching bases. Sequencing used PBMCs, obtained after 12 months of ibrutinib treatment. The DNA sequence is TGTGCCAGCAGCTTGATAGCGTACCGCCGGAACAATGAGCAGTTCTTC. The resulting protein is CASSLIAYRRNNEQFF.